The next 9 T cell receptor beta chains were all read from a single sample in a study of T cell responses to AZD1222 COVID-19 vaccine. Sequenced by immunoSEQ multiplex PCR; TCRdb stores in-frame clones only, minus some. The sample contains 90,000 to 120,000 clones, about 89% of which appear only once. The material was peripheral blood, obtained 28 days after the second AZD1222 dose. The receptors originated from an adult who received the AZD1222 COVID-19 vaccine.

The chain recombines TRBV18 with TRBJ2-7; tentatively, D is TRBD2 (5 bases). This CDR3 spans 14 amino acids. Per germline, CDR1 KGHSH and CDR2 LQKENI. Trimming removed 2 bases from V and 3 bases from J, with 11 bases in between. The CDR3 region has the DNA TGTGCCAGCTCACCAAGCGGACTTAGCTACGAGCAGTACTTC. Amino acids: CASSPSGLSYEQYF.

The rearrangement links TRBV4-3 to TRBJ1-2, with TRBD1 matching over 9 bases. This CDR3 has 16 amino acids. With V trimmed by 4 bases and J by 6 bases, 12 bases remained unmatched. The germline V gene encodes CDR1 LGHNA and CDR2 YSLEER. The CDR3: CASSPLTGGSPHGYTF. The DNA for the CDR3 is TGCGCCAGCAGCCCGTTGACAGGGGGGAGCCCGCATGGCTACACCTTC.

This clone showed up just once. CDR3 loop: CSARGLRWGTEAFF. In DNA form, the CDR3 reads TGCAGTGCTCGTGGGCTTCGGTGGGGGACTGAAGCTTTCTTT. The chain is built from TRBV20-1 and TRBJ1-1; D might be TRBD1 (5 bases). This CDR3 region has 14 residues. Trimming left V 5 bases short and J 5 bases short, with 18 bases between. Germline values: CDR1 DFQATT, CDR2 SNEGSKA (reference sequence).

The chain combines TRBV7-9 with TRBJ2-3; D is ambiguous. V was shortened by 7 bases and J by 0 bases, with 11 bases between the two germline ends. The CDR3 contains 14 residues. The V gene's germline CDR1 is SEHNR and CDR2 FQNEAQ (reference sequence). The DNA for the CDR3 is TGTGCCAGCAATACGGGTTCTAGCACAGATACGCAGTATTTT. Residues: CASNTGSSTDTQYF.

This clone was seen only once. The V gene is TRBV2, the J gene TRBJ1-2; no reliable D call. The CDR3 contains 10 residues. V was pared by 10 bases and J by 5 bases, with 8 bases between. CDR1 is SNHLY and CDR2 is FYNNEI in the germline V gene. The CDR3 nucleotides read TGTGCCAATCACAAGTATGGCTACACCTTC. As protein: CANHKYGYTF.

V usage is TRBV7-7 and J usage is TRBJ2-2, with TRBD2 identical over 8 bases. This CDR3 region has 15 residues. Germline V gene data show CDR1 as SSHAT and CDR2 as FNYEAQ (reference sequence). V was pared by 2 bases and J by 4 bases, with 3 bases of the junction left unmatched. CDR3 DNA sequence: TGTGCCAGCAGCTTACTAGCGGGTGCCACCGGGGAGCTGTTTTTT. Its protein is CASSLLAGATGELFF.

This clone appeared once. The chain combines TRBV5-1 with TRBJ2-3, with a weak D call TRBD2 (5 bases). This CDR3 is 12 amino acids long. CDR1 and CDR2 from the germline V gene are SGHRS and YFSETQ. V gave up 1 base and J gave up 12 bases, with 12 bases separating them. The CDR3 region is CASSLIEGVQYF. DNA of the CDR3: TGCGCCAGCAGCTTGATAGAGGGCGTCCAGTATTTT.

The V and J genes are TRBV27 and TRBJ1-1; a weak D match, TRBD1 (5 bases). CDR1 MNHEY and CDR2 SMNVEV come from the germline V gene (reference sequence). Between the trimmed V and J ends, which lost 6 bases and 0 bases, there was a span of 8 bases. The CDR3 spans 13 residues. Here the CDR3 DNA reads TGTGCCAGCAGCAGGGATATGAACACTGAAGCTTTCTTT. Amino acid sequence: CASSRDMNTEAFF.

This chain joins TRBV19 and TRBJ2-5; 7 nucleotides agree with TRBD2. The germline CDR1 and CDR2 sequences are LNHDA and SQIVND (reference sequence). With V trimmed by 4 bases and J by 5 bases, 13 bases remained unmatched. The CDR3 runs to 16 residues. The CDR3 loop is CASSTQRGPRQETQYF. The CDR3 bases are TGTGCCAGTAGTACCCAGCGGGGACCCAGGCAGGAGACCCAGTACTTC.